Following are 5 T cell receptor beta chains from one sample sequenced in a study of CD8 T cells in ankylosing spondylitis. TCRdb analysed the 5' RACE reads with MiXCR anew, one entry per CDR3 protein. The table shows nearly 250,000 distinct CDR3 sequences, with roughly 32% occurring only once. Sequencing input: blood, either unsorted or a sorted T cell fraction (not recorded which). The receptor source for this set is a male donor with ankylosing spondylitis or in good health (not recorded which).

This clonotype occurred a few times. This chain uses TRBV15 with TRBJ2-3; D possibly corresponds to TRBD1 (6 bases). This CDR3 contains 16 residues. Germline values: CDR1 LNHNV, CDR2 YYDKDF (reference sequence). V was shortened by 5 bases and J by 2 bases, with 17 bases between the two germline ends. CDR3: CATSGQGSHYTDTQYF. The CDR3 DNA sequence: TGTGCCACCAGCGGGCAGGGGTCCCATTACACAGATACGCAGTATTTT.

V is TRBV29-1 and J is TRBJ2-7, with D tentatively TRBD2 (5 bases). Trimming left V 7 bases short and J 1 base short, with 11 bases between. In germline, CDR1 is SQVTM, CDR2 ANQGSEA. This CDR3 has 12 amino acids. CDR3 region: CSANGDSYEQYF. The CDR3 nucleotides read TGCAGCGCAAACGGGGATTCCTACGAGCAGTACTTC.

This sequence joins TRBV18 and TRBJ2-7; 9 bases align to TRBD1. Trimming took 5 bases from V and 5 from J; bases not matched to a gene: 7. Germline V lookup: CDR1 KGHSH, CDR2 LQKENI. The CDR3 has 14 residues. The chain's CDR3 is CASSYRGRNDEQYF. As DNA, the CDR3 is TGTGCCAGCTCATACAGGGGGCGCAACGACGAGCAGTACTTC.

The sample holds many counts of this clonotype. The junction departs from the called germline gene at one end, perhaps through a read error. This chain connects TRBV4-1 to TRBJ1-5; D gene uncertain. The V gene's germline CDR1 is MGHRA and CDR2 YSYEKL. The CDR3 is made up of 13 amino acids. The CDR3 is CASSQGGNQPQHF. The CDR3 DNA reads as TGTGCCAGCAGCCAAGGTGGTAATCAGCCCCAGCATTTT.

The rearrangement joins TRBV25-1 to TRBJ2-3, with 8 nucleotides matching TRBD1. This CDR3 comprises 16 residues. The V gene end was trimmed by 6 bases and the J gene end by 0 bases; junction bases not matched to a gene: 8. From germline, CDR1 is MGHDK and CDR2 SYGVNS. The CDR3 region is CASSWGRGRSTDTQYF. The DNA of the CDR3 is TGTGCCAGCAGCTGGGGCAGGGGGCGAAGCACAGATACGCAGTATTTT.